One sample yielded the 15 T cell receptor beta chains listed below, sequenced in a study of blood T cell repertoires in COVID-19. Data came from immunoSEQ multiplex PCR; TCRdb stores just in-frame clones and leaves some out. This sample has over 200,000 clones, with over 65% found just once. The sequencing input was peripheral blood. These receptors were obtained from a woman aged 80 or over with acute or convalescent COVID-19.

The gene calls are TRBV18 and TRBJ1-2; 8 bases map to TRBD1. V shed 4 bases and J 6 bases; nucleotides not matched to a gene: 4. CDR3 size: 13 residues. The germline gives CDR1 KGHSH, CDR2 LQKENI. This CDR3 is CASSRGQGHGYTF. In DNA, the CDR3 is TGTGCCAGCTCACGCGGACAGGGTCATGGCTACACCTTC.

The rearrangement joins TRBV5-1 to TRBJ1-2; TRBD1 matches 7 bases. This CDR3 region has 13 residues. Per the germline V gene, CDR1 is SGHRS and CDR2 is YFSETQ. With V trimmed by 5 bases and J by 6 bases, 7 bases remained unmatched. The CDR3: CASRQGRSDGYTF. CDR3 nucleotide sequence: TGCGCCAGCAGACAGGGGAGGTCTGATGGCTACACCTTC.

This chain joins TRBV19 and TRBJ1-2; possible D gene TRBD1, 5 bases. V dropped 10 bases and J dropped 4 bases, with 19 bases sitting between them. The CDR3 loop spans 14 amino acids. Germline lookup yields CDR1 LNHDA and CDR2 SQIVND (reference sequence). The CDR3 protein is CATLRGGVSYGYTF. CDR3 DNA sequence: TGTGCCACCCTCCGGGGAGGGGTGAGCTATGGCTACACCTTC.

The rearrangement uses TRBV4-1 and TRBJ1-5; D perhaps matches TRBD1 (6 bases). The CDR3 spans 16 residues. V dropped 1 base and J dropped 11 bases, with 21 bases sitting between them. Germline CDR1 and CDR2: MGHRA and YSYEKL. The CDR3: CASSQAGDRSVGAQHF. In DNA form, the CDR3 reads TGCGCCAGCAGCCAAGCAGGAGACAGGAGCGTTGGGGCCCAGCATTTT.

The chain recombines TRBV3-1 (or the pseudogene TRBV3-2) with TRBJ2-7; D might be TRBD2 (5 bases). V shed 5 bases and J shed 9 bases, with 14 bases lying between them. The CDR3 extends over 12 amino acids. Germline CDR1 reads LGHDT; CDR2 reads YNNKEL (reference sequence). DNA for the CDR3: TGTGCCAGCAGCACCTCCGGAGGAGGGCAGTACTTC. Protein sequence: CASSTSGGGQYF.

The chain recombines TRBV2 with TRBJ2-3, with 11 positions matching TRBD2. Germline V gene lookup returns CDR1 SNHLY and CDR2 FYNNEI. The trim removed 10 bases at V and 5 bases at J, leaving 11 bases unmatched. This CDR3 spans 15 amino acids. The CDR3 nucleotides are TGTGCCACAGCAATTAGCGGGGGGGCGGGAGATACGCAGTATTTT. It translates to CATAISGGAGDTQYF.

The chain carries TRBV15 and TRBJ2-3; D gene unclear. This CDR3 spans 14 amino acids. The V end was cut by 3 bases, the J end by 0 bases, with 7 bases between. CDR1 LNHNV and CDR2 YYDKDF come from the germline V gene (reference sequence). The CDR3 DNA reads TGTGCCACCAGCAGCGGAGCTAGCACAGATACGCAGTATTTT. Translating it yields CATSSGASTDTQYF.

The chain employs TRBV10-3 and TRBJ2-7; 10 nucleotides agree with TRBD1. V was clipped by 0 bases and J by 4 bases; unmatched bases: 6. Looked up from germline, CDR1 is ENHRY and CDR2 is SYGVKD. The CDR3 has 16 residues. The CDR3 nucleotides read TGTGCCATCAGTGAGTCTCCGTGGGACAGGGGTTACGAGCAGTACTTC. It encodes CAISESPWDRGYEQYF.

The J gene is TRBJ2-1, the V gene TRBV5-4; a weak D match, TRBD1 (6 bases). The CDR3 has 15 amino acids. Germline V gene data show CDR1 as SGHNT and CDR2 as YYREEE (reference sequence). Trimming pared 2 bases from V and 7 bases from J, leaving 16 bases between. The DNA for the CDR3 is TGTGCCAGCAGCTTCTGGGGGCCAGGAGAGAATGAGCAGTTCTTC. Protein: CASSFWGPGENEQFF.

V and J are TRBV14 and TRBJ1-4, with 8 bases aligning to TRBD1. CDR3 length: 17 residues. V gave up 0 bases and J gave up 8 bases; unmatched junction bases: 11. The germline gives CDR1 SGHDN, CDR2 FVKESK. CDR3 DNA: TGTGCCAGCAGCCAAGAGGGGGCCGGGACAGGTGCCGAAAAACTGTTTTTT. Translated, it gives CASSQEGAGTGAEKLFF.

The J gene is TRBJ1-6, the V gene TRBV5-1, with 9 bases aligning to TRBD1. The V segment lost 0 bases and the J segment 7 bases; nucleotides outside the gene matches: 2. The CDR3 loop spans 15 amino acids. Germline V CDR1 and CDR2: SGHRS, YFSETQ. DNA of the CDR3: TGCGCCAGCAGCTTGGCCACAGGGGGCAATTCACCCCTCCACTTT. Protein sequence: CASSLATGGNSPLHF.

The rearrangement uses TRBV19 and TRBJ2-5; maybe TRBD2 (6 bases). V lost 5 bases to trimming and J lost 5 bases, with 15 bases between them. Germline loops: CDR1 LNHDA, CDR2 SQIVND (reference sequence). The CDR3 spans 14 residues. The CDR3 loop is CASSVTTSSETQYF. The CDR3 DNA is TGTGCCAGTAGTGTCACGACTAGTAGTGAGACCCAGTACTTC.

This chain joins TRBV5-1 and TRBJ1-5; D gene unclear. Germline lookup yields CDR1 SGHRS and CDR2 YFSETQ. V lost 0 bases to trimming and J lost 3 bases, with 10 bases between them. The CDR3 is 15 residues long. Here the CDR3 reads CASSLGDIPNQPQHF. The DNA of the CDR3 is TGCGCCAGCAGCTTGGGAGACATTCCCAATCAGCCCCAGCATTTT.

The chain employs TRBV30 and TRBJ1-1; TRBD1 might be the D (5 bases). The V end was cut by 3 bases, the J end by 3 bases, with 11 bases between. Germline CDR1 reads GTSNPN; CDR2 reads SVGIG (reference sequence). CDR3 size: 13 residues. CDR3: CAWRGQLYTEAFF. CDR3 sequence (DNA): TGTGCCTGGAGGGGGCAGTTGTACACTGAAGCTTTCTTT.

There are many counts of this clone. The chain uses TRBV7-8 and TRBJ2-7, with D possibly being TRBD2 (5 bases). The germline gives CDR1 SGHVS, CDR2 FQNEAQ. The CDR3 length is 15 residues. Trimming took off 6 bases at V and 8 bases at J, with 23 bases between the two ends. CDR3 sequence (DNA): TGTGCCAGCAGGCGATCGGACTCAGTGGTTTCCCAGCAGTACTTC. Translation gives CASRRSDSVVSQQYF.